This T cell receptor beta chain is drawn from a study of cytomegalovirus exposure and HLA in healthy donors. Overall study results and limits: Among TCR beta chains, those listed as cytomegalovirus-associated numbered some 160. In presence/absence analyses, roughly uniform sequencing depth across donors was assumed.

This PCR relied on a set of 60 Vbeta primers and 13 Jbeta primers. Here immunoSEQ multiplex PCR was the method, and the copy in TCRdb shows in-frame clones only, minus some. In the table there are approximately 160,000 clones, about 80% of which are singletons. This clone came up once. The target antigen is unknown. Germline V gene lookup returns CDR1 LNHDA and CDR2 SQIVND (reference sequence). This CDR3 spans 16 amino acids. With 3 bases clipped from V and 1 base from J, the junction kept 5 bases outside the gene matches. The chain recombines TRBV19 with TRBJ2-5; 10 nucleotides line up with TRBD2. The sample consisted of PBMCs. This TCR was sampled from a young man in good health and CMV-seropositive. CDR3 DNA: TGTGCCAGTAGTATCCGGTCTAGCGGGGGCCAAGAGACCCAGTACTTC. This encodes CASSIRSSGGQETQYF.